This is a list of T cell receptor beta chains from one sample in a study of glioma-infiltrating T cells. One entry per CDR3 protein results from TCRdb running MiXCR on the multiplex PCR reads. The data hold 100,000 to 150,000 distinct CDR3 sequences, with 24% observed a single time. The sample was glioma tissue, nonneoplastic brain tissue, or PBMCs (not recorded which). These receptors came from a human donor with low-grade glioma or glioblastoma, undergoing nonglioma brain surgery, or in good health (not recorded which). CDR3s include the opening cysteine and the closing phenylalanine or tryptophan. The D gene is left open where the match is weak. A row's size may be missing; if present it is once, few, many or a size class.

CDR3aa,CDR3nt,abundance,v_gene,j_gene,len,d_gene
CASSPDTGGLYQETQYF,TGTGCCAGCAGCCCAGATACAGGGGGACTGTACCAAGAGACCCAGTACTTC,few,TRBV7-9,TRBJ2-5,17,TRBD1
CASSLLDLNQPQHF,TGTGCCAGCAGTCTACTGGACCTGAATCAGCCCCAGCATTTT,-,TRBV12-3/TRBV12-4,TRBJ1-5,14,-
CASSLDGDTEAFF,TGTGCCAGCAGTTTAGATGGGGACACTGAAGCTTTCTTT,many,TRBV12-3/TRBV12-4,TRBJ1-1,13,-
CASSLGIGTYGYTF,TGTGCCAGCAGTCTAGGGATAGGTACCTATGGCTACACCTTC,few,TRBV6-1,TRBJ1-2,14,-
CSASLLGQQNLAKNIQYF,TGCAGTGCTAGTTTGTTGGGACAGCAAAATCTAGCCAAAAACATTCAGTACTTC,few,TRBV20-1,TRBJ2-4,18,TRBD1
CASSLDVWGEQFF,TGTGCCAGCAGCTTAGATGTTTGGGGTGAGCAGTTCTTC,few,TRBV11-3,TRBJ2-1,13,-
CASSYPNGRSNQPQHF,TGTGCCAGCAGTTACCCAAACGGAAGGAGCAATCAGCCCCAGCATTTT,-,TRBV6-6,TRBJ1-5,16,-
CASSLGRRLDEQFF,TGTGCCAGCAGCTTAGGTAGGCGGCTGGATGAGCAGTTCTTC,-,TRBV7-9,TRBJ2-1,14,-
CASPSWGEGDSPLHF,TGTGCCAGCCCGAGCTGGGGTGAGGGGGATTCACCCCTCCACTTT,-,TRBV18,TRBJ1-6,15,-
CASSPAMHTEAFF,TGTGCCAGCAGCCCCGCAATGCACACTGAAGCTTTCTTT,many,TRBV7-2,TRBJ1-1,13,-
CASRGTGLFTEAFF,TGTGCCAGCAGGGGGACAGGGCTCTTCACTGAAGCTTTCTTT,few,TRBV12-3/TRBV12-4,TRBJ1-1,14,TRBD1
CSVEDWDGYSYNEQFF,TGCAGCGTTGAAGATTGGGACGGCTACTCCTACAATGAGCAGTTCTTC,-,TRBV29-1,TRBJ2-1,16,-
CASSQGPSGELFF,TGCGCCAGCAGCCAGGGTCCAAGCGGGGAGCTGTTTTTT,-,TRBV4-1,TRBJ2-2,13,-
CASSPRTELRYGYTF,TGTGCCAGCTCACCACGGACAGAGCTCCGATATGGCTACACCTTC,few,TRBV18,TRBJ1-2,15,-
CASSQDSVEQFF,TGCGCCAGCAGCCAAGATAGTGTTGAGCAGTTCTTC,-,TRBV4-1,TRBJ2-1,12,-
CAVGGWAGNEQFF,TGTGCCGTTGGAGGTTGGGCGGGAAATGAGCAGTTCTTC,many,TRBV2,TRBJ2-1,13,-
CASSRTGAISKAFF,TGTGCCAGCAGTCGGACAGGGGCGATTAGTAAAGCTTTCTTT,-,TRBV6-1,TRBJ1-1,14,TRBD1
CASSLVQAYGYTF,TGTGCCAGCAGCTTGGTGCAGGCCTATGGCTACACCTTC,-,TRBV7-2,TRBJ1-2,13,-
CASGDDLPQHF,TGTGCCAGCGGGGACGACCTACCCCAGCATTTT,few,TRBV7-2,TRBJ1-5,11,-
CASSLPGGPADTQYF,TGTGCCAGCAGTTTACCGGGGGGGCCGGCAGATACGCAGTATTTT,-,TRBV28,TRBJ2-3,15,TRBD2
CASSYRREQETKYF,TGTGCCAGCAGTTACAGGCGGGAGCAAGAGACCAAGTACTTC,-,TRBV6-2/TRBV6-3,TRBJ2-5,14,TRBD2
CASSQRATNEQFF,TGTGCCAGCAGCCAGCGGGCCACGAATGAGCAGTTCTTC,many,TRBV7-2,TRBJ2-1,13,-
CASSPSDRALYNEQFF,TGTGCCAGCTCACCCTCCGACAGGGCCCTTTACAATGAGCAGTTCTTC,-,TRBV18,TRBJ2-1,16,TRBD1
CSARPRRSSGNTIYF,TGCAGTGCTAGACCTAGGAGGAGCTCTGGAAACACCATATATTTT,many,TRBV20-1,TRBJ1-3,15,-
CASRAYTALTGNTIYF,TGTGCCAGCAGGGCCTACACCGCTTTGACTGGAAACACCATATATTTT,many,TRBV7-9,TRBJ1-3,16,-
CASSHGLTNTDTQYF,TGTGCCAGCAGTCACGGACTTACTAACACAGATACGCAGTATTTT,-,TRBV7-2,TRBJ2-3,15,-